Listed below are T cell receptor beta chains from one sample, sequenced in a study of T cell responses to AZD1222 COVID-19 vaccine. Sequenced by immunoSEQ multiplex PCR; TCRdb stores in-frame clones only, minus some. Here the sample spans about 100,000 clones, around 87% being singletons. This specimen was peripheral blood, taken on day 0 of MenACWY control vaccination. These receptors all come from an adult in good health. CDR3s include the opening cysteine and the closing phenylalanine or tryptophan. Fields, in order: V gene, J gene, clone size, D gene, CDR3 protein, CDR3 DNA. D genes are given only for firm matches. Size is stated for part of the rows, as once, few or many counts, or as a class when the clone is expanded.

V: TRBV15; J: TRBJ1-3; size: .; D: TRBD1; CDR3: CATSRDQGAGNTIYF; DNA: TGTGCCACCAGCAGAGATCAGGGGGCAGGGAACACCATATATTTT
V: TRBV28; J: TRBJ1-5; size: .; D: .; CDR3: CASSPWIAPQHF; DNA: TGTGCCAGCAGTCCCTGGATCGCGCCCCAGCATTTT
V: TRBV6-5; J: TRBJ1-3; size: .; D: TRBD1; CDR3: CASSLVTGTGNTIYF; DNA: TGTGCCAGCAGTCTAGTGACAGGGACTGGAAACACCATATATTTT
V: TRBV7-8; J: TRBJ2-4; size: .; D: .; CDR3: CASSLVRGELRGNIQYF; DNA: TGTGCCAGCAGCTTAGTAAGGGGGGAACTGCGCGGAAACATTCAGTACTTC
V: TRBV5-6; J: TRBJ1-4; size: .; D: TRBD1; CDR3: CASMRTRDRHEKLFF; DNA: TGTGCCAGCATGCGAACCCGGGACAGGCATGAAAAACTGTTTTTT
V: TRBV2; J: TRBJ2-7; size: .; D: .; CDR3: CASSWGYEQYF; DNA: TGTGCCAGCAGTTGGGGCTACGAGCAGTACTTC
V: TRBV10-1; J: TRBJ2-3; size: .; D: .; CDR3: CASSEGLASTDTQYF; DNA: TGCGCCAGCAGTGAGGGGCTAGCGTCGACAGATACGCAGTATTTT
V: TRBV9; J: TRBJ1-6; size: few; D: .; CDR3: CASSVGGGSPLHF; DNA: TGTGCCAGCAGCGTAGGCGGCGGTTCACCCCTCCACTTT
V: TRBV30; J: TRBJ1-3; size: .; D: .; CDR3: CAWSGTRAQLLSGNTIYF; DNA: TGTGCCTGGAGTGGGACAAGGGCGCAGTTGCTTTCTGGAAACACCATATATTTT
V: TRBV4-1; J: TRBJ1-1; size: .; D: .; CDR3: CASSRNEGNGGREFEAFF; DNA: TGCGCCAGCAGTCGCAACGAAGGGAATGGTGGCAGGGAATTTGAAGCTTTCTTT
V: TRBV2; J: TRBJ1-5; size: .; D: .; CDR3: CASRTGILNQPQHF; DNA: TGTGCCAGCAGGACAGGTATCCTCAATCAGCCCCAGCATTTT
V: TRBV7-2; J: TRBJ2-7; size: .; D: .; CDR3: CASSLREGGRYEQYF; DNA: TGTGCCAGCAGCTTGCGTGAGGGCGGTCGGTACGAGCAGTACTTC
V: TRBV24-1; J: TRBJ1-1; size: .; D: .; CDR3: CATSPQGKTEAFF; DNA: TGTGCCACCAGCCCACAGGGAAAGACTGAAGCTTTCTTT
V: TRBV5-4; J: TRBJ1-3; size: .; D: .; CDR3: CASSQDLSSGNTIYF; DNA: TGTGCCAGCAGCCAGGACCTGAGCTCTGGAAACACCATATATTTT
V: TRBV13; J: TRBJ1-2; size: .; D: .; CDR3: CASSLGTIANYGYTF; DNA: TGTGCCAGCAGCTTAGGGACAATAGCTAACTATGGCTACACCTTC
V: TRBV2; J: TRBJ2-7; size: .; D: .; CDR3: CASSVYTGDQQYF; DNA: TGTGCCAGCAGTGTGTATACCGGGGACCAGCAGTACTTC
V: TRBV5-5; J: TRBJ1-2; size: .; D: .; CDR3: CASSWVGGISGYTF; DNA: TGTGCCAGCAGCTGGGTTGGGGGGATTTCTGGCTACACCTTC
V: TRBV7-2; J: TRBJ2-2; size: .; D: .; CDR3: CASSPTGLNTGELFF; DNA: TGTGCCAGCAGCCCGACAGGCCTGAACACCGGGGAGCTGTTTTTT
V: TRBV18; J: TRBJ2-7; size: .; D: TRBD2; CDR3: CASSNQLLSGRSFEQYF; DNA: TGTGCCAGCTCGAACCAGTTACTAAGCGGGAGGAGTTTCGAGCAGTACTTC
V: TRBV20-1; J: TRBJ1-1; size: once; D: .; CDR3: CSASEGGSLTEAFF; DNA: TGCAGTGCTAGTGAGGGCGGCAGCCTCACTGAAGCTTTCTTT
V: TRBV19; J: TRBJ2-2; size: .; D: TRBD1; CDR3: CASSTSDRAASIRDTGELFF; DNA: TGTGCCAGTAGTACGTCGGACAGGGCGGCTAGTATTCGAGACACCGGGGAGCTGTTTTTT
V: TRBV2; J: TRBJ2-1; size: .; D: .; CDR3: CASSNKNEQFF; DNA: TGTGCCAGCAGTAACAAAAATGAGCAGTTCTTC
V: TRBV25-1; J: TRBJ1-1; size: .; D: .; CDR3: CASSESGGSEAFF; DNA: TGTGCCAGCAGTGAATCCGGAGGGAGTGAAGCTTTCTTT
V: TRBV30; J: TRBJ2-2; size: .; D: .; CDR3: CAWSVRLQDGELFF; DNA: TGTGCCTGGAGTGTACGTCTGCAGGACGGGGAGCTGTTTTTT
V: TRBV3-1/TRBV3-2; J: TRBJ2-7; size: .; D: .; CDR3: CASSQVSSYEQYF; DNA: TGTGCCAGCAGCCAGGTCAGCTCCTACGAGCAGTACTTC
V: TRBV20-1; J: TRBJ2-1; size: .; D: TRBD2; CDR3: CSASSGRGSYNEQFF; DNA: TGCAGTGCAAGTAGCGGGAGGGGTTCCTACAATGAGCAGTTCTTC
V: TRBV7-2; J: TRBJ2-1; size: .; D: TRBD1; CDR3: CASRQGVGNEQFF; DNA: TGTGCCAGCCGACAGGGGGTAGGGAATGAGCAGTTCTTC
V: TRBV11-2; J: TRBJ2-7; size: .; D: .; CDR3: CASSLGTPIPYEQYF; DNA: TGTGCCAGCAGCTTAGGGACTCCAATCCCCTACGAGCAGTACTTC